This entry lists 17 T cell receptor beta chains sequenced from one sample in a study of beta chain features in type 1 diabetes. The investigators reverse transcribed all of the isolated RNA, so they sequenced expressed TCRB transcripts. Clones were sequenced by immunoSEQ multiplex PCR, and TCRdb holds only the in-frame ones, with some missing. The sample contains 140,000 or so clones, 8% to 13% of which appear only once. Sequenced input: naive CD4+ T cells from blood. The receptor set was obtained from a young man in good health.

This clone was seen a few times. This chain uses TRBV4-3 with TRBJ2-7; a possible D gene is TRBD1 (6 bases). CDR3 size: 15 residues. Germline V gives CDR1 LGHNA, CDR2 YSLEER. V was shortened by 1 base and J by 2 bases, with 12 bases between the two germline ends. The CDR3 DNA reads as TGCGCCAGCAGCCAAGGTCCGGACAGAACCTACGAGCAGTACTTC. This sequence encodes CASSQGPDRTYEQYF.

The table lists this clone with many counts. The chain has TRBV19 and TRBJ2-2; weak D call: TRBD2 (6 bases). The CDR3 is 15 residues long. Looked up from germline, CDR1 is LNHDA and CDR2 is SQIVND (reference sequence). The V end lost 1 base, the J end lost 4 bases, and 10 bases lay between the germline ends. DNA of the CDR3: TGTGCCAGTAGTATAGTTTCGGAGGGCACCGGGGAGCTGTTTTTT. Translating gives CASSIVSEGTGELFF.

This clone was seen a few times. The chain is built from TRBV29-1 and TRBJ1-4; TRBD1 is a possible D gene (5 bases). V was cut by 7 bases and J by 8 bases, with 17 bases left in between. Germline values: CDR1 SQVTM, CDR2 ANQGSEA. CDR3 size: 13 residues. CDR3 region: CSGGRQGGEKLFF. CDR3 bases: TGCAGCGGTGGAAGGCAGGGTGGCGAAAAACTGTTTTTT.

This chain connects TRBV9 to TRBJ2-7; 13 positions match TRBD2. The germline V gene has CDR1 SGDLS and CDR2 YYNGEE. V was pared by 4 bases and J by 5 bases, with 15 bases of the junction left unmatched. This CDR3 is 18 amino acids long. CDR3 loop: CASSPSLPTSGGANEQYF. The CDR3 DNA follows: TGTGCCAGCAGCCCTTCCCTCCCTACTAGCGGGGGGGCGAACGAGCAGTACTTC.

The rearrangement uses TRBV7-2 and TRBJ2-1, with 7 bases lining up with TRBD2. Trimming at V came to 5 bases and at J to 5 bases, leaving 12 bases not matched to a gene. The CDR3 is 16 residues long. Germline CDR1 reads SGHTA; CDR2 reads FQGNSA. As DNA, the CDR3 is TGTGCCAGCAGCGCCGGCGGGGGTCGCCTCCACAATGAGCAGTTCTTC. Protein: CASSAGGGRLHNEQFF.

CDR3 DNA sequence: TGTGCCAGCAGCTTAGTCCCTAGCTCCTACGAGCAGTACTTC. It encodes CASSLVPSSYEQYF. This rearrangement joins TRBV7-3 to TRBJ2-7, with no clear D. Germline V gene sequence: CDR1 SGHTA, CDR2 FQGTGA. V lost 2 bases, J lost 0 bases, and 8 bases lay in between. There are 14 residues in the CDR3. The full variable domain, with the rest looked up from reference TRBV7-3 and TRBJ2-7, is GAGVSQTPSNKVTEKGKYVELRCDPISGHTALYWYRQSLGQGPEFLIYFQGTGAADDSGLPNDRFFAVRPEGSVSTLKIQRTERGDSAVYLCASSLVPSSYEQYFGPGTRLTVT.

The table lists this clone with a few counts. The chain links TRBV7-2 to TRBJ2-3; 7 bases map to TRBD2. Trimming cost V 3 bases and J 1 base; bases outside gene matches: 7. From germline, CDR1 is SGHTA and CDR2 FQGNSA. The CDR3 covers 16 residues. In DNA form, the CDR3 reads TGTGCCAGCAGCTTGGGAGGGGCGCGGGGCACAGATACGCAGTATTTT. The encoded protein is CASSLGGARGTDTQYF.

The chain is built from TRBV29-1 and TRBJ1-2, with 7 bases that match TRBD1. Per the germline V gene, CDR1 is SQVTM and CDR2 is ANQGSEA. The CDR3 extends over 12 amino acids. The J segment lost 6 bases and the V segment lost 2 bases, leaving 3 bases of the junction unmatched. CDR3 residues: CSVELGGHGYTF. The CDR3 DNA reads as TGCAGCGTTGAATTAGGGGGCCATGGCTACACCTTC.

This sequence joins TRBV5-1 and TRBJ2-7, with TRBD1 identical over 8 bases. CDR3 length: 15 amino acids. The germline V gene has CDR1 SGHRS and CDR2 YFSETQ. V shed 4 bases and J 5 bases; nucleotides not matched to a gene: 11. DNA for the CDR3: TGCGCCAGCAGCCAATGGACAGGGCAGAAGGACGAGCAGTACTTC. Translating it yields CASSQWTGQKDEQYF.

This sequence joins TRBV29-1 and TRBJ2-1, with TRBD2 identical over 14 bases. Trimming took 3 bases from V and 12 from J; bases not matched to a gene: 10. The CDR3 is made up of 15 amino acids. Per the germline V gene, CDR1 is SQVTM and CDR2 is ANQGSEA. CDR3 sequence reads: CSVDIRLAGGARQFF. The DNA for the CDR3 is TGCAGCGTTGACATACGACTAGCGGGGGGGGCACGGCAGTTCTTC.

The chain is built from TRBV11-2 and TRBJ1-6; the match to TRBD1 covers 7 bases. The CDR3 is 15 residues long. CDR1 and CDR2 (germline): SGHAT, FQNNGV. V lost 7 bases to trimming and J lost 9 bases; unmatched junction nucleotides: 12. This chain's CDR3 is CASNLHAGGGSPLHF. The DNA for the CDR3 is TGTGCCAGCAACCTTCACGCAGGGGGTGGTTCACCCCTCCACTTT.

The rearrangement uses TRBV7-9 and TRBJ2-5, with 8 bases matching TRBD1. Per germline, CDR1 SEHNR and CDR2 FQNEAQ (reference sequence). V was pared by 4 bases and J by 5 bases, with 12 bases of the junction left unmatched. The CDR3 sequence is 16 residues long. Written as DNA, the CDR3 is TGTGCCAGCAGCTCCTTTTCACCCAGACAGGGGGAGACCCAGTACTTC. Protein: CASSSFSPRQGETQYF.

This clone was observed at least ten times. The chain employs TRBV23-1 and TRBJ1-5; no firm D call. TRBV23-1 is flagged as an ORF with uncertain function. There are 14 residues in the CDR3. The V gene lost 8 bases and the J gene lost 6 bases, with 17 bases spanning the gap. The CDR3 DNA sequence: TGCGCCAGCCGGTCTAGATCGTTGGCTCAGCCCCAGCATTTT. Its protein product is CASRSRSLAQPQHF.

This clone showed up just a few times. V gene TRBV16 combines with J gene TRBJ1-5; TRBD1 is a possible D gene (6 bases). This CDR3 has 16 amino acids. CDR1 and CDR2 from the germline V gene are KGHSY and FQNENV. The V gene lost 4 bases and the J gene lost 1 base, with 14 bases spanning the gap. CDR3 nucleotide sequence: TGTGCCAGCAGCCCTTACAGGGCCGGGAGCAATCAGCCCCAGCATTTT. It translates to CASSPYRAGSNQPQHF.

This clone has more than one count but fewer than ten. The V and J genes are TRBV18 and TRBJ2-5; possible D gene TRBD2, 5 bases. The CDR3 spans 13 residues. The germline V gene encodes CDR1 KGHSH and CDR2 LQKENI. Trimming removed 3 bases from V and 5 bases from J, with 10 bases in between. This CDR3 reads CASSPVSGETQYF. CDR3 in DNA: TGTGCCAGCTCACCCGTATCGGGGGAGACCCAGTACTTC.

The DNA of the CDR3 is TGTGCCAGCAGTGAGACGGGAGACTCCTACGAGCAGTACTTC. It translates to CASSETGDSYEQYF. The chain couples TRBV25-1 to TRBJ2-7, with a weak D call TRBD2 (6 bases). V dropped 3 bases and J dropped 0 bases, with 9 bases sitting between them. Germline values: CDR1 MGHDK, CDR2 SYGVNS. The CDR3 runs to 14 residues.

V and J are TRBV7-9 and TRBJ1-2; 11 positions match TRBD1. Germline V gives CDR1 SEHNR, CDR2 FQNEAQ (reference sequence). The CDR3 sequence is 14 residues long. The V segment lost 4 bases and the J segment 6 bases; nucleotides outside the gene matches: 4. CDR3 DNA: TGTGCCAGCAGCTCGGGACAGGGGGACCATGGCTACACCTTC. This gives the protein CASSSGQGDHGYTF.